These 10 T cell receptor beta chains share one sample of origin, sequenced in a study of low-dose radiotherapy and immunotherapy resistance in tumors. Sample time point: before trial treatment. TRAV- and TRBV-specific primers were used for first-strand cDNA, which covered alpha and beta chains. TCRs were put through around 20 PCR cycles of amplification with Phusion. A constant-region primer and the V-primer adapter served as the primer pair. TCRdb analysed the reads with MiXCR anew, one entry per CDR3 protein. The sample records nearly 95,000 distinct CDR3 sequences, 9% to 9.5% being singletons. This sample comprised PBMCs, obtained before treatment. These TCRs come from a male donor with prostate cancer.

The table lists this clonotype with a few counts. This chain uses TRBV5-5 with TRBJ1-4; D perhaps matches TRBD1 (5 bases). Germline loops: CDR1 SGHKS, CDR2 YYEKEE (reference sequence). Trimming pared 0 bases from V and 5 bases from J, leaving 17 bases between. The CDR3 contains 17 residues. CDR3 sequence: CASSLVGPWTGNEKLFF. In DNA, the CDR3 is TGTGCCAGCAGCTTGGTGGGGCCCTGGACGGGGAATGAAAAACTGTTTTTT.

This clonotype showed up many times. The chain links TRBV29-1 to TRBJ2-1; 10 bases are a match to TRBD2. This CDR3 is built from 13 residues. V dropped 7 bases and J dropped 9; count of bases not matched to a gene: 9. Germline V gene data show CDR1 as SQVTM and CDR2 as ANQGSEA. The CDR3: CSELAGVYGEQFF. CDR3 DNA sequence: TGCAGCGAGCTAGCGGGAGTGTACGGTGAGCAGTTCTTC.

This clonotype was seen many times. The genes are TRBV29-1 and TRBJ2-7, with D unresolved. Germline CDR1 and CDR2: SQVTM and ANQGSEA. The length of the CDR3 is 15 residues. Trimming cost V 4 bases and J 6 bases, with 22 bases left between them. The CDR3 loop is CSVAVRGSSVTEQYF. CDR3 in DNA: TGCAGCGTTGCCGTTAGAGGCTCATCCGTTACCGAGCAGTACTTC.

This clonotype was recorded at least ten times. This chain connects TRBV12-3 or TRBV12-4 to TRBJ2-1; a possible D gene is TRBD1 (6 bases). V shed 7 bases and J shed 5 bases, with 12 bases lying between them. CDR3 size: 13 residues. The CDR3 loop is CASNRDTDNEQFF. CDR3 sequence (DNA): TGTGCCAGCAACAGGGACACAGACAATGAGCAGTTCTTC.

This clonotype was found many times. The CDR3 DNA reads TGTGCCAGCAGCTCCCGGGGACAGGGAAGCAATCAGCCCCAGCATTTT. It codes for CASSSRGQGSNQPQHF. This chain connects TRBV5-6 to TRBJ1-5; 9 bases are shared with TRBD1. V trimming: 3 bases; J trimming: 1 base; junction bases outside the gene matches: 5. The CDR3 loop spans 16 amino acids. Germline loops: CDR1 SGHDT, CDR2 YYEEEE. Full variable domain (rest looked up from reference TRBV5-6 and TRBJ1-5): DAGVTQSPTHLIKTRGQQVTLRCSPKSGHDTVSWYQQALGQGPQFIFQYYEEEERQRGNFPDRFSGHQFPNYSSELNVNALLLGDSALYLCASSSRGQGSNQPQHFGDGTRLSIL.

At least ten counts were recorded for this clonotype. The chain combines TRBV7-2 with TRBJ2-7, with D perhaps given as TRBD1 or TRBD2 (5 bases each). CDR3 size: 14 residues. V shed 3 bases and J shed 2 bases, with 11 bases lying between them. The germline gives CDR1 SGHTA, CDR2 FQGNSA. In nucleotides, the CDR3 is TGTGCCAGCAGCTTCCCGAGGGGACCCTACGAGCAGTACTTC. Protein product: CASSFPRGPYEQYF.

This clonotype was counted ten times or more. The rearrangement links TRBV7-9 to TRBJ1-6; D unresolved. Germline values: CDR1 SEHNR, CDR2 FQNEAQ (reference sequence). This CDR3 is built from 16 residues. CDR3 protein: CAISTAKSSYNSPLHF. The CDR3 bases are TGTGCTATCAGCACGGCTAAGAGCTCCTATAATTCACCCCTCCACTTT.

The table lists this clonotype with many counts. This chain joins TRBV28 and TRBJ1-6; D may be TRBD1 (5 bases). V lost 10 bases and J lost 9, with 16 bases in between. The germline V gene encodes CDR1 MDHEN and CDR2 SYDVKM. The CDR3 covers 13 residues. CDR3 in amino acids: CATGEGFSSPLHF. In DNA, the CDR3 is TGTGCCACTGGGGAGGGGTTTAGTTCACCCCTCCACTTT.

This clonotype showed up many times. This chain joins TRBV12-3 or TRBV12-4 and TRBJ2-1; D is possibly TRBD1 (7 bases). V was cut by 3 bases and J by 7 bases, with 19 bases left in between. This CDR3 comprises 16 residues. The CDR3 protein is CASSFGGKGASNEQFF. The DNA for the CDR3 is TGTGCCAGCAGTTTTGGCGGGAAGGGGGCCAGTAATGAGCAGTTCTTC.

This clonotype occurred many times. The chain is built from TRBV10-3 and TRBJ1-4, with 12 bases aligning to TRBD1. The trim removed 10 bases at V and 5 bases at J, leaving 17 bases unmatched. Germline V lookup: CDR1 ENHRY, CDR2 SYGVKD. The CDR3 spans 18 residues. CDR3 sequence: CATYPGQGAVVENEKLFF. CDR3 nucleotides: TGTGCCACTTACCCGGGACAGGGGGCCGTGGTAGAGAATGAAAAACTGTTTTTT.